This T cell receptor beta chain derives from a study of monozygotic twins with inflammatory bowel disease. Study results and caveats: Support for any single strong IBD-associated signal or clonotype was not found. No distinction between different T cell subtypes was possible.

Points on this clonotype: Its antigen is not known.

The CDR3 consists of 14 residues. Germline loops: CDR1 LGHDT, CDR2 YNNKEL (reference sequence). Added by template switching were UMIs that each held a 6-nucleotide sample barcode. After re-calling the 5' RACE reads, TCRdb lists one entry per CDR3 protein, DNA absent. The sample table includes about 210,000 distinct CDR3 sequences. This clonotype was sampled from a human donor with ulcerative colitis or Crohn's disease, or a healthy co-twin of an affected twin (not recorded which). The chain links TRBV3-1 to TRBJ2-3. The material sequenced was blood. CDR3 sequence reads: CASSQDPSTDTQYF.